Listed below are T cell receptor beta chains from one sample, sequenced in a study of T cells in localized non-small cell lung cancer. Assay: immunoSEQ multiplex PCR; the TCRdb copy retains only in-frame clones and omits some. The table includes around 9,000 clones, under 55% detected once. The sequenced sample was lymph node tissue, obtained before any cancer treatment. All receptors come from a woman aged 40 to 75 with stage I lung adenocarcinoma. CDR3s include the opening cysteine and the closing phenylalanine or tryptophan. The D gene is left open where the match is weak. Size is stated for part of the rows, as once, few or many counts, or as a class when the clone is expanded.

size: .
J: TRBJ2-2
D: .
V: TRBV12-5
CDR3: CATRTGNTGELFF
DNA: TGTGCCACAAGGACGGGGAACACCGGGGAGCTGTTTTTT

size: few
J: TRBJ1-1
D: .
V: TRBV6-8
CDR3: CASRGSERGTEAFF
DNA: TGTGCCAGCAGGGGGAGTGAGCGAGGGACTGAAGCTTTCTTT

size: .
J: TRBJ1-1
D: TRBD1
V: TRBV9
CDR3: CASSVVGTGTTEAFF
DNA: TGTGCCAGCAGCGTAGTGGGGACAGGGACGACTGAAGCTTTCTTT

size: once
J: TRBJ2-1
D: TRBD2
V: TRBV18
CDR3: CASSPGLAGEQFF
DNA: TGTGCCAGCTCACCGGGCCTAGCGGGGGAGCAGTTCTTC

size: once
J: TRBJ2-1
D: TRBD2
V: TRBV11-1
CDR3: CASSAATSGVRQFF
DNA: TGTGCCAGCAGCGCGGCGACTAGCGGGGTCCGGCAGTTCTTC

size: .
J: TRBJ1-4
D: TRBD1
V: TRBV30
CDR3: CATSHRGQGLLGREKLFF
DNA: TGTGCCACATCCCACAGGGGACAGGGCCTTCTAGGGCGCGAAAAACTGTTTTTT

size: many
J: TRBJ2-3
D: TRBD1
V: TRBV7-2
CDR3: CASSANTGAFRDF
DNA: TGTGCCAGCAGCGCAAATACAGGGGCGTTCAGGGATTTT

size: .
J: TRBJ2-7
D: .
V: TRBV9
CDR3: CASSDPRDYEQYF
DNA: TGTGCCAGCAGTGACCCCCGGGACTACGAGCAGTACTTC

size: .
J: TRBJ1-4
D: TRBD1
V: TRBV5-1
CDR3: CASKEGALGLNEKLFF
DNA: TGCGCCAGCAAGGAGGGGGCGCTTGGGCTAAATGAAAAACTGTTTTTT

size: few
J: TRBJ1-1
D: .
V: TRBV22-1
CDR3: CASKRTGLWNTEAFF
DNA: TGTGCCAGCAAGCGAACGGGACTCTGGAACACTGAAGCTTTCTTT

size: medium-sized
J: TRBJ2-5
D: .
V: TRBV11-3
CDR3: CASSREGRGETQYF
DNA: TGTGCCAGCAGCAGAGAAGGCAGAGGGGAGACCCAGTACTTC

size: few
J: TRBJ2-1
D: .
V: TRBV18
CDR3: CASSPLTGLYNEQFF
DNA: TGTGCCAGCTCACCACTTACCGGGCTCTACAATGAGCAGTTCTTC

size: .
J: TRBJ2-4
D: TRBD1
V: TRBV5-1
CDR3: CASSGTGTGDDIQYF
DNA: TGCGCCAGCAGCGGCACCGGGACAGGGGATGACATTCAGTACTTC

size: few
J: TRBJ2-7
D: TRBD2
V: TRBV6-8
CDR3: CASTGGGYEQYF
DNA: TGTGCCAGCACGGGGGGAGGCTACGAGCAGTACTTC

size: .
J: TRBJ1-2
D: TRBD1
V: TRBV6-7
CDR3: CASTQGAWTGYTF
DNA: TGTGCCAGCACCCAGGGGGCCTGGACTGGCTACACCTTC

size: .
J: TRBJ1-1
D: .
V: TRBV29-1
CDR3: CSVEFQAKNTEAFF
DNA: TGCAGCGTTGAATTCCAGGCGAAGAACACTGAAGCTTTCTTT